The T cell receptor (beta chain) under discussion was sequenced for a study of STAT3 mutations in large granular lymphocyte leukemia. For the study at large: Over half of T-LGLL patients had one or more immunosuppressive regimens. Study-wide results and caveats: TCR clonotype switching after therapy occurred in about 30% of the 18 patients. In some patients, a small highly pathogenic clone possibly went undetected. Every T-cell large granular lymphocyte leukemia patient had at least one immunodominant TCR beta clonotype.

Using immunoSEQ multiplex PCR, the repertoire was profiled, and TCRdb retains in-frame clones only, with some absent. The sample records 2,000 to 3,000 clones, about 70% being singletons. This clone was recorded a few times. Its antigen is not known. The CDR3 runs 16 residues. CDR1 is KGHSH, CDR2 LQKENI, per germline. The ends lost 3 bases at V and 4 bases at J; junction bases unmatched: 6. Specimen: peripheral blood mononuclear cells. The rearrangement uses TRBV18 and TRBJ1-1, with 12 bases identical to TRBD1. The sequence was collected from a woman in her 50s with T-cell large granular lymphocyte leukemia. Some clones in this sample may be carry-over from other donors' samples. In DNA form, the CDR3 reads TGTGCCAGCTCACCCGGGACAGGGGGCGACGGCACTGAAGCTTTCTTT. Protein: CASSPGTGGDGTEAFF.